This T cell receptor (beta chain) originates from a study of T cell repertoires in cytomegalovirus infection. Points from the study as a whole: HLA-C-restricted CMV clonotypes gave the most frequent clonotype in two of eight donors.

Turning to this clonotype: Antigen specificity is unknown.

TCRdb re-analysed the reads in MiXCR, keeping a single row per CDR3 protein. Of approximately 990,000 distinct CDR3 sequences in the sample, about a third were seen once. V dropped 6 bases and J dropped 3; count of bases not matched to a gene: 6. The CDR3 consists of 14 residues. The gene calls are TRBV12-3 or TRBV12-4 and TRBJ2-7, with TRBD1 matching 9 bases. The sequences come from cultured CD8+ T cells from PBMCs, collected from culture after CMV antigen stimulation. This TCR was sampled from a human donor in good health (CMV status not recorded). Some clones in this sample may be carry-over from other donors' samples. The DNA of the CDR3 is TGTGCCAGCAGCTGGACAGGGGACGGCTACGAGCAGTACTTC. Translating gives CASSWTGDGYEQYF.